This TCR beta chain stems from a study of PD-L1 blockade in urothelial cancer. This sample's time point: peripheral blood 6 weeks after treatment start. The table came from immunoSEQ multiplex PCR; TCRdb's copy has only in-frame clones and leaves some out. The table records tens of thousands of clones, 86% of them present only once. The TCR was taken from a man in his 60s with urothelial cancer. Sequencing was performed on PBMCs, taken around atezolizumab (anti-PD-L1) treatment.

The CDR3: CASSILTGTEYGYTF. The CDR3, as DNA: TGTGCCAGTAGTATCCTTACCGGGACAGAGTATGGCTACACCTTC. V usage is TRBV19 and J usage is TRBJ1-2; TRBD1 matches at 7 bases. CDR3 length: 15 amino acids. V trimming: 3 bases; J trimming: 5 bases; junction bases outside the gene matches: 9. CDR1 LNHDA and CDR2 SQIVND come from the germline V gene (reference sequence).